Presented here are 30 T cell receptor beta chains from one specimen sequenced in a study of blood T cells in healthy people across ages. It was with a sample-barcoded 5' primer and a J-beta primer mix that a second PCR of roughly 7 to 12 cycles was run. MiXCR was run by TCRdb on the 5' RACE reads, yielding one entry per CDR3 protein. The sample lists some 1.5 million distinct CDR3 sequences, roughly 30% occurring once. The material sequenced was blood. Source of these receptors: a woman between 25 and 40 years old in good health.

This clonotype was recorded a few times. The rearrangement joins TRBV5-1 to TRBJ2-1; no reliable D call. V shed 2 bases and J shed 9 bases, with 18 bases lying between them. This CDR3 has 15 amino acids. Germline values: CDR1 SGHRS, CDR2 YFSETQ. This CDR3 reads CASSFSNSEFFEQFF. CDR3 nucleotide sequence: TGCGCCAGCAGCTTCTCCAACAGCGAATTTTTTGAGCAGTTCTTC.

The chain links TRBV6-6 to TRBJ2-4; D may be TRBD1 (6 bases). With 7 bases removed from V and 0 bases from J, the gap between germline ends came to 19 bases. Germline V gene data show CDR1 as MNHNY and CDR2 as SVGAGI (reference sequence). The CDR3 spans 17 residues. This chain's CDR3 is CASTLGLTGLAKNIQYF. The CDR3 region has the DNA TGTGCCAGCACCTTGGGTCTCACAGGGTTAGCCAAAAACATTCAGTACTTC.

In nucleotides, the CDR3 is TGTGCCAGCTCACCCAACCTTGTAGGGGCCCCAAATGAGCAGTTCTTC. Translating gives CASSPNLVGAPNEQFF. This chain connects TRBV18 to TRBJ2-1; D possibly corresponds to TRBD1 (5 bases). The CDR3 is made up of 16 amino acids. Germline V gene data show CDR1 as KGHSH and CDR2 as LQKENI. V lost 3 bases and J lost 7, with 19 bases in between.

There are a few counts of this clonotype. V usage is TRBV11-2 and J usage is TRBJ2-3; D tentatively reads TRBD1 or TRBD2 (5 bases each). V lost 4 bases, J lost 2 bases, and 7 bases lay in between. CDR3 length: 13 amino acids. Germline V gives CDR1 SGHAT, CDR2 FQNNGV. CDR3 loop: CASSWGTTDTQYF. The CDR3 DNA reads TGTGCCAGCAGCTGGGGGACCACAGATACGCAGTATTTT.

This clonotype was counted between two and nine times. The rearrangement joins TRBV7-2 to TRBJ2-4, with a tentative D call TRBD2 (7 bases). Germline assignment: CDR1 SGHTA and CDR2 FQGNSA. This CDR3 is built from 17 residues. Trimming took off 7 bases at V and 1 base at J, with 20 bases between the two ends. The CDR3 loop reads CASKRGGLSIAKNIQYF. The CDR3 bases are TGTGCCAGCAAGAGGGGGGGCCTTAGTATTGCCAAAAACATTCAGTACTTC.

The V and J genes are TRBV29-1 and TRBJ1-1, with a weak D call TRBD1 (6 bases). The CDR3 covers 10 residues. Germline values: CDR1 SQVTM, CDR2 ANQGSEA. The V end lost 7 bases, the J end lost 5 bases, and 8 bases lay between the germline ends. This CDR3 is CSGTGTEAFF. The DNA for the CDR3 is TGCAGCGGAACAGGGACTGAAGCTTTCTTT.

The chain has TRBV30 and TRBJ1-1; D is unresolved. V was cut by 2 bases and J by 1 base, with 8 bases left in between. This CDR3 has 13 residues. Germline-derived CDR1 and CDR2 are GTSNPN and SVGIG (reference sequence). CDR3 region: CAWSPTPNTEAFF. The CDR3 DNA reads as TGTGCCTGGAGTCCCACACCGAACACTGAAGCTTTCTTT.

The V gene is TRBV20-1, the J gene TRBJ2-1, with TRBD2 identical over 10 bases. V was clipped by 0 bases and J by 5 bases; unmatched bases: 7. The germline V gene encodes CDR1 DFQATT and CDR2 SNEGSKA (reference sequence). CDR3 size: 16 residues. The CDR3 bases are TGCAGTGCTAGAGATTGGAGCGGGGGGGTTGACAATGAGCAGTTCTTC. Protein: CSARDWSGGVDNEQFF.

This rearrangement joins TRBV20-1 to TRBJ2-1; the match to TRBD2 covers 7 bases. V lost 7 bases to trimming and J lost 4 bases; unmatched junction nucleotides: 10. The germline gives CDR1 DFQATT, CDR2 SNEGSKA (reference sequence). CDR3 size: 14 residues. CDR3 sequence reads: CSEGSGAGYNEQFF. The CDR3 coding sequence is TGCAGTGAGGGAAGTGGAGCGGGGTACAATGAGCAGTTCTTC.

This clonotype showed up many times. The chain combines TRBV3-1 with TRBJ2-5; 11 positions agree with TRBD2. The germline CDR1 and CDR2 sequences are LGHDT and YNNKEL (reference sequence). V gave up 0 bases and J gave up 2 bases; unmatched junction bases: 8. The CDR3 is 18 residues long. DNA of the CDR3: TGTGCCAGCAGCCAAGATCTTAGCGGGAGGGAGAGACAAGAGACCCAGTACTTC. It translates to CASSQDLSGRERQETQYF.

This clonotype has more than one count but fewer than ten. The rearrangement uses TRBV28 and TRBJ1-2; no clear D. From germline, CDR1 is MDHEN and CDR2 SYDVKM. V was trimmed by 6 bases and J by 5 bases, leaving 13 bases between them. CDR3 length equals 13 residues. The CDR3 DNA reads TGTGCCAGCAGCCCGAACCTAGGGTATGGCTACACCTTC. Amino acid sequence: CASSPNLGYGYTF.

This clonotype was seen a handful of times. The chain is built from TRBV4-3 and TRBJ2-7; TRBD1 is a possible D gene (5 bases). Germline V gene sequence: CDR1 LGHNA, CDR2 YSLEER. The CDR3 extends over 15 amino acids. The V end was cut by 1 base, the J end by 2 bases, with 12 bases between. The CDR3 here is CASSQVMQGPYEQYF. The CDR3 DNA follows: TGCGCCAGCAGCCAAGTAATGCAGGGCCCCTACGAGCAGTACTTC.

The CDR3 nucleotides are TGTGCCAGCAGTCAAGCGCCCCGGACAGGGGGCAGGAATGAGCAGTTCTTC. Translated: CASSQAPRTGGRNEQFF. The V gene is TRBV6-2 or TRBV6-3, the J gene TRBJ2-1, with 11 bases matching TRBD1. Unmatched junction bases numbered 13, after V lost 5 bases and J lost 7 bases. CDR3 size: 17 residues. CDR1 and CDR2 from the germline V gene are MNHEY and SVGEGT.

This clonotype came up a few times. This chain joins TRBV20-1 and TRBJ2-5; 13 nucleotides match TRBD2. The CDR3 has 18 residues. The germline gives CDR1 DFQATT, CDR2 SNEGSKA (reference sequence). With 1 base clipped from V and 4 bases from J, the junction kept 12 bases outside the gene matches. CDR3 DNA sequence: TGCAGTGCTAGAGGAGGGTGGACTAGCGGGGGCCGGGGAGAGACCCAGTACTTC. Its protein product is CSARGGWTSGGRGETQYF.

The rearrangement joins TRBV5-1 to TRBJ2-3; D is possibly TRBD2 (5 bases). The germline V and J ends were trimmed by 3 bases and 1 base, with 12 bases remaining between them. CDR1 and CDR2 from the germline V gene are SGHRS and YFSETQ. The CDR3 loop spans 15 amino acids. The CDR3 loop is CASSSIAAGTDTQYF. For the CDR3, the DNA is TGCGCCAGCAGCTCCATAGCAGCGGGCACAGATACGCAGTATTTT.

This clonotype was counted only a few times. The chain's CDR3 is CASSLPSTNEKLFF. The CDR3, as DNA: TGCGCCAGCAGCCTCCCGAGTACCAATGAAAAACTGTTTTTT. The J gene is TRBJ1-4, the V gene TRBV5-1; D is unclear. Germline V gene data show CDR1 as SGHRS and CDR2 as YFSETQ. The length of the CDR3 is 14 residues. The germline V and J ends were trimmed by 4 bases and 5 bases, with 12 bases remaining between them.

The rearrangement joins TRBV28 to TRBJ1-5; 8 nucleotides align to TRBD1. This CDR3 is 18 amino acids long. V shed 6 bases, J shed 0 bases, and the junction held 13 bases outside the gene matches. The germline CDR1 and CDR2 sequences are MDHEN and SYDVKM. The CDR3 DNA reads as TGTGCCAGCAGGGGAGGACAGGGCCGGCCCTATAGCAATCAGCCCCAGCATTTT. The encoded protein is CASRGGQGRPYSNQPQHF. The whole variable domain, remainder taken from reference TRBV28 and TRBJ1-5, is DVKVTQSSRYLVKRTGEKVFLECVQDMDHENMFWYRQDPGLGLRLIYFSYDVKMKEKGDIPEGYSVSREKKERFSLILESASTNQTSMYLCASRGGQGRPYSNQPQHFGDGTRLSIL.

The chain carries TRBV29-1 and TRBJ2-5; 7 nucleotides line up with TRBD2. J lost 3 bases, V lost 4 bases, and 5 bases had no gene match. This CDR3 spans 13 amino acids. CDR1 is SQVTM, CDR2 ANQGSEA, per germline. DNA for the CDR3: TGCAGCGTTGTTGGGAGGGCCGAAGAGACCCAGTACTTC. It is translated as CSVVGRAEETQYF. Looking up the rest from reference TRBV29-1 and TRBJ2-5 gives the full variable domain: SAVISQKPSRDICQRGTSLTIQCQVDSQVTMMFWYRQQPGQSLTLIATANQGSEATYESGFVIDKFPISRPNLTFSTLTVSNMSPEDSSIYLCSVVGRAEETQYFGPGTRLLVL.

This clonotype was detected ten times or more. The V call is TRBV10-3, the J call TRBJ2-7; D not resolved. The V end was cut by 4 bases, the J end by 0 bases, with 10 bases between. The CDR3 contains 14 residues. In germline, CDR1 is ENHRY, CDR2 SYGVKD. CDR3 bases: TGTGCCATCAGTGCCGACCGAAGCTCCTACGAGCAGTACTTC. It yields the protein CAISADRSSYEQYF.

This clonotype was detected ten times or more. The chain is built from TRBV20-1 and TRBJ1-2, with TRBD1 as a possible D gene (5 bases). Germline loops: CDR1 DFQATT, CDR2 SNEGSKA (reference sequence). V was trimmed by 3 bases and J by 2 bases, leaving 13 bases between them. The CDR3 is 14 residues long. CDR3 region: CSASGGAENYGYTF. The DNA of the CDR3 is TGCAGTGCTAGCGGCGGGGCTGAGAACTATGGCTACACCTTC.

This clonotype showed up just a few times. The CDR3, as DNA: TGTGCCAGCAGCCGAGGACTAGCAGATACGCAGTATTTT. Its translation is CASSRGLADTQYF. The chain uses TRBV7-2 and TRBJ2-3, with 7 bases aligning to TRBD2. This CDR3 contains 13 residues. The germline gives CDR1 SGHTA, CDR2 FQGNSA. The V and J ends lost 5 bases and 4 bases, in that order; junction bases with no gene match: 3.

The genes are TRBV4-1 and TRBJ2-3, with TRBD1 matching 9 bases. Per the germline V gene, CDR1 is MGHRA and CDR2 is YSYEKL. CDR3 size: 17 residues. V lost 5 bases to trimming and J lost 0 bases; unmatched junction nucleotides: 9. The CDR3 nucleotides are TGCGCCAGCAGCTCCTCGGCGGACAGGGGAAGCACAGATACGCAGTATTTT. This sequence encodes CASSSSADRGSTDTQYF.

The chain joins TRBV2 to TRBJ2-1; D remains unclear. V gave up 8 bases and J gave up 5 bases, with 16 bases separating them. This CDR3 has 14 residues. CDR1 and CDR2 (germline): SNHLY, FYNNEI. In DNA form, the CDR3 reads TGTGCCAGCCATAATAAGAGGCGAAACAATGAGCAGTTCTTC. Translated, it gives CASHNKRRNNEQFF.

A remark on this clonotype: One junction end disagrees with the germline gene, perhaps due to a read error. The V gene is TRBV5-1, the J gene TRBJ2-7, with TRBD1 as a possible D gene (6 bases). This CDR3 spans 14 amino acids. The germline CDR1 and CDR2 sequences are SGHRS and YFSETQ. In DNA form, the CDR3 reads TGCGCCGGCAGTCGAGAGGGGGACTCCTACGAGCAGTACTTC. Amino acid sequence: CAGSREGDSYEQYF.

This clonotype showed up just a few times. J is TRBJ2-3 and V is TRBV20-1, with 13 bases aligning to TRBD2. Germline V gives CDR1 DFQATT, CDR2 SNEGSKA (reference sequence). The CDR3 has 15 residues. V shed 6 bases and J 4 bases; nucleotides not matched to a gene: 7. In DNA, the CDR3 is TGCAGTGCCCAGACTAGCGGGGGGTTTTCAGATACGCAGTATTTT. Its translation: CSAQTSGGFSDTQYF.

This chain joins TRBV6-1 and TRBJ2-7; 7 nucleotides match TRBD1. With V trimmed by 6 bases and J by 3 bases, 5 bases remained unmatched. Germline values: CDR1 MNHNS, CDR2 SASEGT. CDR3 length equals 13 residues. CDR3 bases: TGTGCCAGCAGAAGGGGACAGAACTACGAGCAGTACTTC. Translated: CASRRGQNYEQYF.

Turning to this clonotype: A much larger clonotype is one base distant, so this may be a read error. This chain connects TRBV5-1 to TRBJ2-7; weak D call: TRBD1 (6 bases). This CDR3 has 16 residues. Germline loops: CDR1 SGHRS, CDR2 YFSETQ. CDR3 DNA: TGCGCCGGCAGCTTTGGGGGCACAACCAGCTCCTACGAGCAGTACTTC. Encoded protein: CAGSFGGTTSSYEQYF.

This chain joins TRBV5-5 and TRBJ2-3; weak D call: TRBD2 (5 bases). CDR1 is SGHKS, CDR2 YYEKEE, per germline (reference sequence). The length of the CDR3 is 15 residues. The V and J ends lost 1 base and 3 bases respectively, with 12 bases between them. This chain's CDR3 is CASSLLASMTDTQYF. The CDR3 DNA is TGTGCCAGCAGCTTGCTGGCTAGCATGACAGATACGCAGTATTTT.

There are a few counts of this clonotype. Sequence at one end of the junction differs from germline and may be a read error. The V call is TRBV29-1, the J call TRBJ2-1; D is unclear. CDR1 is SQVTM, CDR2 ANQGSEA, per germline. This CDR3 spans 14 amino acids. In DNA, the CDR3 is TGCAGCGTGGAAGTGTTCAGGACCTACAATGAGCAGTTCTTC. Its translation is CSVEVFRTYNEQFF.

The chain has TRBV7-3 and TRBJ2-1, with 7 nucleotides matching TRBD2. V lost 3 bases to trimming and J lost 10 bases; unmatched junction nucleotides: 12. The germline CDR1 and CDR2 sequences are SGHTA and FQGTGA. CDR3 length: 15 residues. This CDR3 is CASSFFAGVSYEQFF. Written as DNA, the CDR3 is TGTGCCAGCAGCTTCTTCGCGGGGGTTTCCTACGAGCAGTTCTTC.